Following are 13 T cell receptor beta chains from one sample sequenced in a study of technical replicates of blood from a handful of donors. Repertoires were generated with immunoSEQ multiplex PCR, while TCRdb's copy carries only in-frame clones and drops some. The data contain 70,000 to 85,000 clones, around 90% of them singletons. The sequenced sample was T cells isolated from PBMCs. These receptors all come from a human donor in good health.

The CDR3 DNA follows: TGTGCCAGCAGCTTGGGGAGTTTTAATCAGCCCCAGCATTTT. It specifies CASSLGSFNQPQHF. V usage is TRBV7-9 and J usage is TRBJ1-5, with D hard to call. Germline CDR1 reads SEHNR; CDR2 reads FQNEAQ (reference sequence). The CDR3 totals 14 residues. Trimming left V 3 bases short and J 4 bases short, with 10 bases between.

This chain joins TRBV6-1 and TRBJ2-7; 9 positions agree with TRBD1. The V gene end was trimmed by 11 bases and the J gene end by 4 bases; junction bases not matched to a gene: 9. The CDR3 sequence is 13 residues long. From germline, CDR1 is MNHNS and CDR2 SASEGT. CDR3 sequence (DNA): TGTGCCTCCACCGGGACAGGGTATTACGAGCAGTACTTC. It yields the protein CASTGTGYYEQYF.

The CDR3 DNA sequence: TGCGCCAGCAGCTTGGTTCCCGAACCTACCTACGAGCAGTACTTC. Residues: CASSLVPEPTYEQYF. This sequence joins TRBV5-1 and TRBJ2-7; D call uncertain. The CDR3 sequence is 15 residues long. Germline V CDR1 and CDR2: SGHRS, YFSETQ. V was shortened by 0 bases and J by 2 bases, with 12 bases between the two germline ends. The full variable domain, with the rest looked up from reference TRBV5-1 and TRBJ2-7, is KAGVTQTPRYLIKTRGQQVTLSCSPISGHRSVSWYQQTPGQGLQFLFEYFSETQRNKGNFPGRFSGRQFSNSRSEMNVSTLELGDSALYLCASSLVPEPTYEQYFGPGTRLTVT.

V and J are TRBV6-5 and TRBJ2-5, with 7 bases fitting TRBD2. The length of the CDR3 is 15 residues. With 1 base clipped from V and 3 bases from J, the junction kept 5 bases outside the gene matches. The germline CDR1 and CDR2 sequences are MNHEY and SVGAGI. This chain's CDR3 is CASSYLTSVEETQYF. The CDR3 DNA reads TGTGCCAGCAGTTACTTAACTAGCGTCGAAGAGACCCAGTACTTC.

In DNA form, the CDR3 reads TGTGCCAGCAGCTTAGTTCGGCAGGAGGGGTACGAGCAGTACTTC. It yields the protein CASSLVRQEGYEQYF. This rearrangement joins TRBV7-9 to TRBJ2-7; D perhaps matches TRBD2 (6 bases). This CDR3 contains 15 residues. Trimming removed 1 base at V and 4 bases at J, with 14 bases between. Germline CDR1 and CDR2: SEHNR and FQNEAQ (reference sequence).

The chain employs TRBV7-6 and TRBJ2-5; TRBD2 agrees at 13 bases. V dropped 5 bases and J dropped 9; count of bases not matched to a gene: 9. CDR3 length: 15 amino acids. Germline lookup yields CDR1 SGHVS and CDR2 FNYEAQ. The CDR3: CASSPLAGGPTAQYF. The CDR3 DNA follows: TGTGCCAGCAGCCCACTAGCGGGAGGGCCTACGGCCCAGTACTTC.

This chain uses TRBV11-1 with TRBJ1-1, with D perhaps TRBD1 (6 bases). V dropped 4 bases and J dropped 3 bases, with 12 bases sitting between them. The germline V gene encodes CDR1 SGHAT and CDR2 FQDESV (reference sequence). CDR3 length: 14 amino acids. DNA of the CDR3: TGTGCCAGCAGCTCCTTGGACAGATACACTGAAGCTTTCTTT. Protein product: CASSSLDRYTEAFF.

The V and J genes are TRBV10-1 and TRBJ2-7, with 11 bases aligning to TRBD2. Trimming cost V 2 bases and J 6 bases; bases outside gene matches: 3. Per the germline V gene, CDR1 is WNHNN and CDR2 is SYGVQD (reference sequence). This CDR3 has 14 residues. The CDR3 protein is CASSEELAGAEQYF. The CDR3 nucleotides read TGCGCCAGCAGTGAGGAACTAGCGGGAGCCGAGCAGTACTTC.

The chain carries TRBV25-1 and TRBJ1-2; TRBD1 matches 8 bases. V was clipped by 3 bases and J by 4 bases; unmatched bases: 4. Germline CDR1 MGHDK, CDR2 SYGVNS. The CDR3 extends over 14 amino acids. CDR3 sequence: CASSEQGAGYGYTF. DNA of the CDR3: TGTGCCAGCAGTGAGCAGGGGGCGGGCTATGGCTACACCTTC.

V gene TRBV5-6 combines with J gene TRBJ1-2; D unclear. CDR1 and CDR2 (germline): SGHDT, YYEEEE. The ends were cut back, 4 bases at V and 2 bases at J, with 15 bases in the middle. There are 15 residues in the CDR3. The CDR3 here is CASSNGALLNYGYTF. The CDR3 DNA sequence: TGTGCCAGCAGCAACGGAGCCCTCTTAAACTATGGCTACACCTTC.

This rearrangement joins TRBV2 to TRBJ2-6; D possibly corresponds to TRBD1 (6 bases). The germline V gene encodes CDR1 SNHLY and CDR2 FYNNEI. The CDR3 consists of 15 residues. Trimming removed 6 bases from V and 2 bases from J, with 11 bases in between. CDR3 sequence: CASRHRVTGANVLTF. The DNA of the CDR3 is TGTGCCAGCAGACACAGGGTAACTGGGGCCAACGTCCTGACTTTC.

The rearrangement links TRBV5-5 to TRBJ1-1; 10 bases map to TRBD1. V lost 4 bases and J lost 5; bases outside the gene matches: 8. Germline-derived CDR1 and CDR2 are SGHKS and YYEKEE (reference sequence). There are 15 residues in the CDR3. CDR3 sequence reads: CASSPGQGGGTEAFF. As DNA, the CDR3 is TGTGCCAGCAGCCCCGGACAGGGGGGAGGGACTGAAGCTTTCTTT.

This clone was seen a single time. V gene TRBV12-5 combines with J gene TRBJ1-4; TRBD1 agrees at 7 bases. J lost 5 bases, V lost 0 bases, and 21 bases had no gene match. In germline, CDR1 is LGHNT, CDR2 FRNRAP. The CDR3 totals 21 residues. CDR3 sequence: CASGLVYGDLTGLFRNEKLFF. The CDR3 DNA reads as TGTGCTAGTGGTTTGGTTTACGGGGACCTGACAGGGCTTTTTAGGAATGAAAAACTGTTTTTT.